This TCR beta chain was profiled in a study of blood T cell repertoires in COVID-19. The protocol was immunoSEQ multiplex PCR, while the TCRdb copy is restricted to in-frame clones and leaves out a portion. Here the sample spans a few hundred thousand clones, 80% to 90% being singletons. Sequenced: peripheral blood. This receptor was identified in a woman aged 55-70 years who had recovered from COVID-19.

CDR3: CASSYLGQPYNEQFF. DNA of the CDR3: TGTGCCAGCAGTTATTTGGGACAGCCGTACAATGAGCAGTTCTTC. This chain uses TRBV6-5 with TRBJ2-1; 7 bases match TRBD1. The CDR3 sequence is 15 residues long. The V gene end was trimmed by 3 bases and the J gene end by 4 bases; junction bases not matched to a gene: 6. Germline CDR1 and CDR2: MNHEY and SVGAGI.